This entry lists 20 T cell receptor beta chains sequenced from one sample in a study of T cell responses to AZD1222 COVID-19 vaccine (dated by TCRdb to the early 2020s). The sample's time point, from its label and the paper: baseline before first vaccination. To prepare the library, the immunoSEQ multiplex PCR assay was applied. TCRdb carries this immuneACCESS record with in-frame sequences only. Its versions omit some clonotypes, under half of them owing to an unresolved V gene in the studies checked, with the rest unexplained. In all, the sample holds 70,000 or so clones, and approximately 91% of those were seen once. The ten largest make up roughly 8% of the sample. Material: peripheral blood, obtained on day 0 of AZD1222 vaccination. The source is an adult in good health.

V usage is TRBV5-1 and J usage is TRBJ1-4; D call uncertain. Germline V gene lookup returns CDR1 SGHRS and CDR2 YFSETQ. V shed 4 bases and J shed 6 bases, with 13 bases lying between them. The CDR3 sequence is 14 residues long. The CDR3 here is CASSPAGSYEKLFF. The CDR3 DNA sequence: TGCGCCAGCAGCCCCGCCGGGTCATATGAAAAACTGTTTTTT.

The chain has TRBV7-9 and TRBJ1-1, with 7 bases lining up with TRBD1. Unmatched junction bases numbered 4, after V lost 3 bases and J lost 0 bases. Germline V CDR1 and CDR2: SEHNR, FQNEAQ (reference sequence). This CDR3 is built from 15 residues. CDR3 in DNA: TGTGCCAGCAGCTTGGGGACAGCGGTGAACACTGAAGCTTTCTTT. Protein product: CASSLGTAVNTEAFF.

The chain uses TRBV15 and TRBJ2-5, with D tentatively TRBD1 (6 bases). The germline gives CDR1 LNHNV, CDR2 YYDKDF (reference sequence). V lost 1 base, J lost 4 bases, and 13 bases lay in between. The CDR3 is 15 residues long. The chain's CDR3 is CATSRAAGTIETQYF. CDR3 in DNA: TGTGCCACCAGCAGAGCGGCCGGGACAATAGAGACCCAGTACTTC.

The chain carries TRBV18 and TRBJ1-5; D unclear. The germline V and J ends were trimmed by 2 bases and 1 base, with 9 bases remaining between them. The CDR3 length is 15 residues. The germline V gene has CDR1 KGHSH and CDR2 LQKENI. The chain's CDR3 is CASSPAGVSNQPQHF. For the CDR3, the DNA is TGTGCCAGCTCACCAGCCGGGGTAAGCAATCAGCCCCAGCATTTT.

The V call is TRBV6-5, the J call TRBJ2-1; maybe TRBD1 (6 bases). The length of the CDR3 is 12 residues. Germline-derived CDR1 and CDR2 are MNHEY and SVGAGI. V was shortened by 5 bases and J by 6 bases, with 8 bases between the two germline ends. CDR3 DNA sequence: TGTGCCAGCAGTCGGACAGTCAATGAGCAGTTCTTC. Amino acid sequence: CASSRTVNEQFF.

This sequence joins TRBV18 and TRBJ2-5; D is uncertain. This CDR3 has 12 residues. V was trimmed by 3 bases and J by 1 base, leaving 3 bases between them. Germline V gives CDR1 KGHSH, CDR2 LQKENI. CDR3 DNA sequence: TGTGCCAGCTCACCTACCCAAGAGACCCAGTACTTC. Amino acids: CASSPTQETQYF.

V and J are TRBV3-1 (or the pseudogene TRBV3-2) and TRBJ2-3, with D unresolved. Trimming took 2 bases from V and 2 from J, leaving 8 bases between them. The germline CDR1 and CDR2 sequences are LGHDT and YNNKEL (reference sequence). The CDR3 is 14 residues long. CDR3 bases: TGTGCCAGCAGCCAATTTCACTCCACAGATACGCAGTATTTT. This codes for CASSQFHSTDTQYF.

This chain joins TRBV4-2 and TRBJ2-7, with D unresolved. The CDR3 length is 14 residues. The germline V gene has CDR1 LGHNA and CDR2 YNFKEQ. The germline V and J ends were trimmed by 0 bases and 6 bases, with 12 bases remaining between them. The CDR3 sequence: CASSQDGPLVEQYF. The CDR3 bases are TGTGCCAGCAGCCAAGATGGCCCCCTCGTCGAGCAGTACTTC.

CDR3: CASSRTAVPYGYTF. The CDR3, as DNA: TGTGCCAGCTCGCGGACAGCAGTACCGTATGGCTACACCTTC. V gene TRBV6-5 combines with J gene TRBJ1-2; D might be TRBD1 (6 bases). The CDR3 spans 14 residues. From germline, CDR1 is MNHEY and CDR2 SVGAGI. Trimming cost V 8 bases and J 5 bases, with 18 bases left between them.

This sequence joins TRBV18 and TRBJ1-1; D is ambiguous. Trimming removed 5 bases from V and 1 base from J, with 11 bases in between. CDR3 length: 14 amino acids. Germline lookup yields CDR1 KGHSH and CDR2 LQKENI. CDR3 sequence reads: CASSGSGANTEAFF. As DNA, the CDR3 is TGTGCCAGCTCAGGGAGCGGCGCGAACACTGAAGCTTTCTTT. The full variable domain, rest sourced from reference TRBV18 and TRBJ1-1, is NAGVMQNPRHLVRRRGQEARLRCSPMKGHSHVYWYRQLPEEGLKFMVYLQKENIIDESGMPKERFSAEFPKEGPSILRIQQVVRGDSAAYFCASSGSGANTEAFFGQGTRLTVV.

The chain links TRBV7-2 to TRBJ1-1; tentatively, D is TRBD1 (6 bases). Per the germline V gene, CDR1 is SGHTA and CDR2 is FQGNSA. The CDR3 is made up of 15 amino acids. Trimming left V 5 bases short and J 4 bases short, with 17 bases between. Written as DNA, the CDR3 is TGTGCCAGCAGCCCCAGGGGTTTTAGCGGCACTGAAGCTTTCTTT. Its translation: CASSPRGFSGTEAFF.

The chain combines TRBV5-1 with TRBJ2-1; maybe TRBD1 (6 bases). The CDR3 runs to 16 residues. From germline, CDR1 is SGHRS and CDR2 YFSETQ. Deletions cut 2 bases from V and 0 bases from J, with 12 bases between. The CDR3: CASSFGTGSSYNEQFF. The CDR3, as DNA: TGCGCCAGCAGCTTTGGCACAGGGAGCTCCTACAATGAGCAGTTCTTC.

This clone was seen just once. The chain recombines TRBV23-1 with TRBJ2-5, with D perhaps TRBD2 (6 bases). TRBV23-1 is treated as an ORF (open reading frame) with a function not yet certain. The CDR3 runs to 15 residues. V was pared by 8 bases and J by 0 bases, with 16 bases between. The CDR3 sequence: CASPRGVWYQETQYF. CDR3 bases: TGCGCCAGCCCGCGGGGCGTGTGGTACCAAGAGACCCAGTACTTC.

The chain uses TRBV24-1 and TRBJ2-2; 8 bases line up with TRBD1. CDR1 KGHDR and CDR2 SFDVKD come from the germline V gene. The CDR3 runs 15 residues. The V gene end was trimmed by 3 bases and the J gene end by 7 bases; junction bases not matched to a gene: 6. CDR3: CATSDTLGQVGELFF. Written as DNA, the CDR3 is TGTGCCACCAGTGATACTCTGGGACAGGTCGGGGAGCTGTTTTTT.

This chain joins TRBV19 and TRBJ2-7; D may be TRBD2 (6 bases). Trimming shortened V by 5 bases and J by 2 bases, and 19 bases separated the two germline ends. Germline V lookup: CDR1 LNHDA, CDR2 SQIVND (reference sequence). The CDR3 sequence is 16 residues long. The chain's CDR3 is CASSSLAARSPYEQYF. The CDR3, as DNA: TGTGCCAGTAGTTCCTTAGCGGCCCGATCCCCCTACGAGCAGTACTTC.

This chain connects TRBV5-1 to TRBJ1-2, with D tentatively TRBD1 (6 bases). This CDR3 region has 16 residues. Trimming cost V 4 bases and J 4 bases, with 20 bases left between them. Germline V gene data show CDR1 as SGHRS and CDR2 as YFSETQ. Here the CDR3 reads CASSPHSGDGPYGYTF. Written as DNA, the CDR3 is TGCGCCAGCAGCCCGCACTCAGGGGATGGCCCCTATGGCTACACCTTC.

The chain joins TRBV21-1 to TRBJ2-3; TRBD2, the table's D call, was not compared with the DNA. TRBV21-1 is classified as a pseudogene. This CDR3 region has 20 residues. The DNA of the CDR3 is TGTGCCAGCAGCAAAGTGAACATTGTGGGGGGGGAAGTACGGGAAGATACGCAGTATTTT. Translated: CASSKVNIVGGEVREDTQYF.

This sequence joins TRBV18 and TRBJ2-2, with unresolved D. CDR1 is KGHSH, CDR2 LQKENI, per germline. Trimming took 2 bases from V and 0 from J, leaving 7 bases between them. The CDR3 spans 15 residues. For the CDR3, the DNA is TGTGCCAGCTCACCAGCGGTAGCGAACACCGGGGAGCTGTTTTTT. It codes for CASSPAVANTGELFF.

The CDR3 region has the DNA TGTGCCAGCGAGGGGGGGGCCGGGGAGCTGTTTTTT. Its protein is CASEGGAGELFF. The chain joins TRBV12-3 or TRBV12-4 to TRBJ2-2; D perhaps matches TRBD2 (7 bases). V was cut by 8 bases and J by 6 bases, with 10 bases left in between. The CDR3 is 12 residues long.

The chain carries TRBV7-6 and TRBJ2-7, with D uncertain. CDR3 size: 13 residues. The V end was cut by 2 bases, the J end by 2 bases, with 7 bases between. Germline assignment: CDR1 SGHVS and CDR2 FNYEAQ. The DNA for the CDR3 is TGTGCCAGCAGCTTATCGGGCGCCTACGAGCAGTACTTC. It is translated as CASSLSGAYEQYF.